Listed here are 12 T cell receptor beta chains from one sample, sequenced in a study of regulatory T cells in long-lasting Graves disease. Arm-PCR of CDR3 regions and iRepertoire HTBI primers were used to build TCR beta libraries. Each CDR3 protein gets one entry after TCRdb re-called the multiplex PCR reads with MiXCR. The sample lists 400,000 to 500,000 distinct CDR3 sequences; roughly 21% were seen once. The sample's time point: persistent/refractory GD, antithyroid drugs over 5 years with positive TRAb. RNA from PBMCs was the source of the TCR library. Sequenced here: peripheral blood mononuclear cells (PBMCs), sampled when the disease was refractory, from a patient treated with antithyroid drugs. The receptors shown here come from a female donor with Graves disease.

The rearrangement uses TRBV11-1 and TRBJ2-1, with TRBD1 identical over 7 bases. The CDR3 totals 11 residues. Germline V gene sequence: CDR1 SGHAT, CDR2 FQDESV (reference sequence). J gave up 13 bases and V 5 bases, and 5 bases lay outside the gene matches. The CDR3 loop reads CASSQGQNQFF. In DNA, the CDR3 is TGTGCCAGCAGCCAGGGACAGAATCAGTTCTTC. The full variable domain, completed using reference TRBV11-1 and TRBJ2-1, is EAEVAQSPRYKITEKSQAVAFWCDPISGHATLYWYRQILGQGPELLVQFQDESVVDDSQLPKDRFSAERLKGVDSTLKIQPAELGDSAMYLCASSQGQNQFFGPGTRLTVL.

This clonotype occurred many times. V usage is TRBV27 and J usage is TRBJ2-7; D might be TRBD2 (6 bases). V lost 5 bases and J lost 2, with 13 bases in between. The CDR3 totals 14 residues. CDR1 MNHEY and CDR2 SMNVEV come from the germline V gene (reference sequence). As DNA, the CDR3 is TGTGCCAGCAGTCTCCGGGACTCCGCCTACGAGCAGTACTTC. It encodes CASSLRDSAYEQYF.

This clonotype occurred many times. This chain links TRBV28 with TRBJ1-2; no clear D. Per the germline V gene, CDR1 is MDHEN and CDR2 is SYDVKM. This CDR3 region has 14 residues. V lost 5 bases and J lost 1, with 11 bases in between. CDR3 coding DNA: TGTGCCAGCAGTACTACGTCCGGTAACTATGGCTACACCTTC. Protein: CASSTTSGNYGYTF.

The CDR3 here is CSVDVGQTETQYF. CDR3 coding DNA: TGCAGCGTGGACGTGGGCCAGACGGAGACCCAGTACTTC. V usage is TRBV29-1 and J usage is TRBJ2-5; D is undetermined. With 6 bases removed from V and 5 bases from J, the gap between germline ends came to 16 bases. The CDR3 is 13 amino acids. Germline V gene data show CDR1 as SQVTM and CDR2 as ANQGSEA.

This clonotype was seen repeatedly, ten times or more. The rearrangement joins TRBV24-1 to TRBJ2-5; a weak D match, TRBD2 (7 bases). V was shortened by 3 bases and J by 5 bases, with 12 bases between the two germline ends. Germline loops: CDR1 KGHDR, CDR2 SFDVKD. The CDR3 consists of 14 residues. CDR3 sequence (DNA): TGTGCCACCAGTGATCGGAAGGGGGGGGAGACCCAGTACTTC. Its protein product is CATSDRKGGETQYF.

This clonotype has a handful of counts. The chain carries TRBV5-6 and TRBJ2-6; TRBD1 matches 7 bases. Germline V CDR1 and CDR2: SGHDT, YYEEEE. This CDR3 comprises 20 residues. V lost 1 base and J lost 0; bases outside the gene matches: 13. CDR3 sequence: CASSLTTNRGPDSGANVLTF. The CDR3 coding sequence is TGTGCCAGCAGCTTGACTACGAACAGGGGACCCGACTCTGGGGCCAACGTCCTGACTTTC. Together with reference TRBV5-6 and TRBJ2-6, the CDR3 gives the full variable domain: DAGVTQSPTHLIKTRGQQVTLRCSPKSGHDTVSWYQQALGQGPQFIFQYYEEEERQRGNFPDRFSGHQFPNYSSELNVNALLLGDSALYLCASSLTTNRGPDSGANVLTFGAGSRLTVL.

Only a few counts were recorded for this clonotype. The CDR3 sequence is CASSLVGASTDTQYF. CDR3 coding DNA: TGTGCCAGCAGCTTAGTCGGGGCCAGCACAGATACGCAGTATTTT. The V gene is TRBV7-9, the J gene TRBJ2-3; either TRBD1 or TRBD2 may supply D (5 bases each). This CDR3 is built from 15 residues. Per the germline V gene, CDR1 is SEHNR and CDR2 is FQNEAQ (reference sequence). The ends were cut back, 1 base at V and 0 bases at J, with 8 bases in the middle.

The chain uses TRBV30 and TRBJ2-5; the D gene is possibly TRBD2 (6 bases). The CDR3 is 13 amino acids. The V gene's germline CDR1 is GTSNPN and CDR2 SVGIG (reference sequence). Trimming took off 5 bases at V and 4 bases at J, with 14 bases between the two ends. CDR3 sequence (DNA): TGTGCCTGGGGTGGGCAGGGAGGAGAGACCCAGTACTTC. This sequence encodes CAWGGQGGETQYF.

The sample holds many counts of this clonotype. This sequence joins TRBV11-3 and TRBJ1-1; 8 bases are a match to TRBD1. CDR3 length: 16 amino acids. J gave up 0 bases and V 0 bases, and 3 bases lay outside the gene matches. Germline loops: CDR1 SGHNT, CDR2 YENEEA. The CDR3 sequence: CASSLDGQGLNTEAFF. The CDR3 coding sequence is TGTGCCAGCAGCTTAGACGGACAGGGCCTGAACACTGAAGCTTTCTTT.

The genes are TRBV18 and TRBJ1-4, with D possibly matching TRBD1 (5 bases). This CDR3 has 15 amino acids. From germline, CDR1 is KGHSH and CDR2 LQKENI. V dropped 5 bases and J dropped 5 bases, with 15 bases sitting between them. Here the CDR3 reads CASSVPGPQNEKLFF. For the CDR3, the DNA is TGTGCCAGCTCAGTACCGGGACCTCAAAATGAAAAACTGTTTTTT.

The chain joins TRBV4-3 to TRBJ1-5, with 7 bases lining up with TRBD1. This CDR3 is 16 amino acids long. The germline CDR1 and CDR2 sequences are LGHNA and YSLEER. V lost 0 bases and J lost 6; bases outside the gene matches: 8. In DNA form, the CDR3 reads TGCGCCAGCAGCCAAGATCGGACAGGCGGGAGTCAGCCCCAGCATTTT. Its protein product is CASSQDRTGGSQPQHF.

The CDR3 protein is CASPVEGGVDEQFF. The CDR3 DNA reads TGTGCCAGCCCCGTAGAGGGGGGGGTGGATGAGCAGTTCTTC. The V gene is TRBV11-2, the J gene TRBJ2-1, with D possibly TRBD2 on 7 matching bases. The germline V gene has CDR1 SGHAT and CDR2 FQNNGV. The CDR3 runs 14 residues. V shed 8 bases and J shed 8 bases, with 19 bases lying between them. The whole variable domain, remainder taken from reference TRBV11-2 and TRBJ2-1, is EAGVAQSPRYKIIEKRQSVAFWCNPISGHATLYWYQQILGQGPKLLIQFQNNGVVDDSQLPKDRFSAERLKGVDSTLKIQPAKLEDSAVYLCASPVEGGVDEQFFGPGTRLTVL.